The 21 T cell receptor beta chains below come from one sample, sequenced in a study of naive and memory T cell subsets. The treatment here: skin biopsy from PPD injection site in Mantoux-positive individual. An oligonucleotide containing a UMI was ligated to the 3' end of TCR cDNA. Amplification of ligated cDNA took four PCR rounds with SP2 and nested alpha and beta constant primers. One entry per CDR3 protein results from TCRdb running MiXCR on the UMI-ligation and nested PCR reads. The sample lists some 14,000 distinct CDR3 sequences; around 5.2% were seen once. This material consisted of skin, taken from a tuberculin skin test site. These receptors all stem from an adult in good health.

This clonotype was picked up a small number of times. The chain joins TRBV20-1 to TRBJ2-3; D is ambiguous. CDR1 and CDR2 from the germline V gene are DFQATT and SNEGSKA (reference sequence). The CDR3 has 18 residues. Trimming pared 1 base from V and 1 base from J, leaving 21 bases between. CDR3 sequence (DNA): TGCAGTGCTAGAGTCACCCCAGGACCACACGGCGGCACAGATACGCAGTATTTT. Amino acid sequence: CSARVTPGPHGGTDTQYF.

The chain links TRBV19 to TRBJ2-7; D unclear. V was shortened by 4 bases and J by 4 bases, with 11 bases between the two germline ends. The germline V gene encodes CDR1 LNHDA and CDR2 SQIVND (reference sequence). This CDR3 contains 13 residues. The CDR3 DNA reads as TGTGCCAGTAGTACCAACCGTAGATACGAGCAGTACTTC. This gives the protein CASSTNRRYEQYF.

This clonotype has ten or more counts. V and J are TRBV29-1 and TRBJ2-7; 10 nucleotides match TRBD1. The germline gives CDR1 SQVTM, CDR2 ANQGSEA. With V trimmed by 8 bases and J by 4 bases, 8 bases remained unmatched. This CDR3 is built from 13 residues. Here the CDR3 reads CSMIPGQGYEQYF. The CDR3 coding sequence is TGCAGCATGATTCCGGGACAGGGGTACGAGCAGTACTTC.

This clonotype was observed many times. The J gene is TRBJ2-3, the V gene TRBV4-2; D might be TRBD2 (6 bases). This CDR3 has 17 residues. The germline V gene encodes CDR1 LGHNA and CDR2 YNFKEQ. The V end was cut by 0 bases, the J end by 0 bases, with 13 bases between. The CDR3 region is CASSQDPSGSSTDTQYF. The DNA for the CDR3 is TGTGCCAGCAGCCAAGATCCCAGCGGGTCTAGCACAGATACGCAGTATTTT.

This clonotype has ten or more counts. The V and J genes are TRBV29-1 and TRBJ1-2; TRBD1 aligns across 7 bases. This CDR3 is 13 amino acids long. In germline, CDR1 is SQVTM, CDR2 ANQGSEA. Trimming removed 8 bases from V and 2 bases from J; junction bases left unmatched: 8. The CDR3 bases are TGCAGCAGCCGGGAGACAGGGAACTATGGCTACACCTTC. Translation gives CSSRETGNYGYTF.

Ten or more counts support this clonotype. The rearrangement joins TRBV29-1 to TRBJ1-5, with D possibly matching TRBD1 (5 bases). The V end lost 7 bases, the J end lost 5 bases, and 12 bases lay between the germline ends. Germline CDR1 reads SQVTM; CDR2 reads ANQGSEA. The CDR3 is 12 residues long. CDR3 coding DNA: TGCAGCGCCTGGGACGGGTATCAGCCCCAGCATTTT. Its protein is CSAWDGYQPQHF.

This clonotype was counted many times. This sequence joins TRBV15 and TRBJ2-6, with a weak D call TRBD1 (6 bases). CDR3 size: 16 residues. Trimming removed 4 bases at V and 4 bases at J, with 14 bases between. CDR1 is LNHNV and CDR2 is YYDKDF in the germline V gene (reference sequence). The CDR3 sequence: CATSTHRATGANVLTF. The CDR3 nucleotides read TGTGCCACCAGCACTCACAGGGCTACCGGGGCCAACGTCCTGACTTTC.

This clonotype was detected ten times or more. The chain has TRBV5-5 and TRBJ2-1, with 15 bases aligning to TRBD2. The CDR3 has 16 amino acids. Germline CDR1 is SGHKS and CDR2 is YYEKEE (reference sequence). The V gene end was trimmed by 2 bases and the J gene end by 10 bases; junction bases not matched to a gene: 7. In DNA form, the CDR3 reads TGTGCCAGCAGCTTTGGACTAGCGGGGGGGCCGAGGGAGCAGTTCTTC. Its translation: CASSFGLAGGPREQFF. Looking up the rest from reference TRBV5-5 and TRBJ2-1 gives the full variable domain: DAGVTQSPTHLIKTRGQQVTLRCSPISGHKSVSWYQQVLGQGPQFIFQYYEKEERGRGNFPDRFSARQFPNYSSELNVNALLLGDSALYLCASSFGLAGGPREQFFGPGTRLTVL.

This clonotype is medium-sized by share. CDR3 protein: CAISFTTSGGEGEQFF. The CDR3 nucleotides are TGTGCCATCAGTTTCACGACTAGCGGGGGGGAAGGTGAGCAGTTCTTC. This chain links TRBV10-3 with TRBJ2-1; 14 positions agree with TRBD2. CDR1 and CDR2 (germline): ENHRY, SYGVKD. CDR3 length: 16 residues. Unmatched junction bases numbered 9, after V lost 5 bases and J lost 9 bases.

In its sample, this clonotype was seen a few times. This chain uses TRBV29-1 with TRBJ2-5; TRBD1 agrees at 7 bases. CDR1 SQVTM and CDR2 ANQGSEA come from the germline V gene. The CDR3 has 12 residues. Trimming took 8 bases from V and 3 from J; bases not matched to a gene: 6. The CDR3 bases are TGCAGCTGCCTGACAGGGAAAGAGACCCAGTACTTC. It translates to CSCLTGKETQYF.

Relative to its sample, this clonotype is medium-sized (0.01 to 0.1%). The chain carries TRBV6-2 or TRBV6-3 and TRBJ2-5; 10 nucleotides align to TRBD1. Trimming took 6 bases from V and 5 from J; bases not matched to a gene: 12. This CDR3 spans 16 amino acids. Germline V gives CDR1 MNHEY, CDR2 SVGEGT. Written as DNA, the CDR3 is TGTGCCAGCAGCGAAGGGCTGGGACAGGGGATCGAGACCCAGTACTTC. Translation gives CASSEGLGQGIETQYF.

This clonotype is classed as medium-sized. J is TRBJ2-7 and V is TRBV13; 8 bases match TRBD2. After removal of 0 bases from V and 0 bases from J, the junction contained 4 bases not matched to a gene. The CDR3 totals 16 residues. Germline CDR1 and CDR2: PRHDT and FYEKMQ (reference sequence). The CDR3 DNA sequence: TGTGCCAGCAGCTTAGGGGGACTAGGCAGCTCCTACGAGCAGTACTTC. This translates into CASSLGGLGSSYEQYF.

This clonotype is medium-sized (0.01 to 0.1%). The V call is TRBV20-1, the J call TRBJ2-7; 7 positions agree with TRBD1. The V gene end was trimmed by 3 bases and the J gene end by 3 bases; junction bases not matched to a gene: 14. The CDR3 contains 16 residues. CDR1 DFQATT and CDR2 SNEGSKA come from the germline V gene (reference sequence). CDR3 region: CSARKSLGQKFYEQYF. The CDR3 DNA reads TGCAGTGCTAGGAAGAGCCTGGGACAGAAGTTCTACGAGCAGTACTTC.

This clonotype has a count of ten or more. V and J are TRBV2 and TRBJ1-1; D gene uncertain. The CDR3 extends over 14 amino acids. The V gene lost 10 bases and the J gene lost 0 bases, with 15 bases spanning the gap. Germline CDR1 SNHLY, CDR2 FYNNEI. The CDR3 nucleotides read TGTGCCAACCGACTTGACGCTATGAACACTGAAGCTTTCTTT. This gives the protein CANRLDAMNTEAFF.

This clonotype counts as medium-sized (0.01 to 0.1%). This chain joins TRBV5-1 and TRBJ1-5, with D possibly being TRBD1 (6 bases). Germline V gene lookup returns CDR1 SGHRS and CDR2 YFSETQ. The CDR3 spans 16 residues. V gave up 4 bases and J gave up 1 base, with 15 bases separating them. Here the CDR3 reads CASSRDPQGSNQPQHF. CDR3 DNA sequence: TGCGCCAGCAGCCGCGACCCTCAGGGGAGCAATCAGCCCCAGCATTTT.

This clonotype showed up many times. The CDR3, as DNA: TGTGCCAGCAGCCAAAGGGGGCCAGAGACCCAGTACTTC. Translating gives CASSQRGPETQYF. V is TRBV3-1 and J is TRBJ2-5; 7 nucleotides agree with TRBD1. V lost 2 bases to trimming and J lost 4 bases; unmatched junction nucleotides: 1. The CDR3 sequence is 13 residues long. The germline CDR1 and CDR2 sequences are LGHDT and YNNKEL (reference sequence).

At least ten counts were recorded for this clonotype. The chain joins TRBV7-3 to TRBJ2-1, with 13 bases that match TRBD2. CDR3 length equals 15 residues. Germline CDR1 SGHTA, CDR2 FQGTGA. V lost 5 bases and J lost 4; bases outside the gene matches: 2. The DNA for the CDR3 is TGTGCCAGCAGCCCACTAGCGGGGGGGTACAATGAGCAGTTCTTC. It specifies CASSPLAGGYNEQFF.

This clonotype was picked up many times. This chain joins TRBV28 and TRBJ1-2; D perhaps matches TRBD1 (5 bases). There are 15 residues in the CDR3. Trimming took 5 bases from V and 0 from J, leaving 13 bases between them. Germline CDR1 is MDHEN and CDR2 is SYDVKM. The CDR3: CASSPGTAANYGYTF. The CDR3, as DNA: TGTGCCAGCAGTCCAGGGACCGCTGCTAACTATGGCTACACCTTC.

This clonotype was recorded a few times. The gene calls are TRBV10-3 and TRBJ1-5, with D tentatively TRBD1 (5 bases). CDR3 length equals 14 residues. V lost 6 bases and J lost 0, with 9 bases in between. Germline assignment: CDR1 ENHRY and CDR2 SYGVKD. The CDR3 bases are TGTGCCATCAGAGGGGACGGTAGCAATCAGCCCCAGCATTTT. This sequence encodes CAIRGDGSNQPQHF.

There are many counts of this clonotype. The rearrangement links TRBV18 to TRBJ2-6, with D unclear. CDR3 length: 13 amino acids. CDR1 and CDR2 from the germline V gene are KGHSH and LQKENI. Deletions cut 6 bases from V and 0 bases from J, with 3 bases between. The CDR3 nucleotides read TGTGCCAGCTCTGTCTCTGGGGCCAACGTCCTGACTTTC. Protein product: CASSVSGANVLTF.

This clonotype rates as medium-sized. The J gene is TRBJ2-7, the V gene TRBV3-1; 11 bases agree with TRBD2. Germline assignment: CDR1 LGHDT and CDR2 YNNKEL (reference sequence). The CDR3 length is 14 residues. V was pared by 5 bases and J by 4 bases, with 4 bases of the junction left unmatched. CDR3 in DNA: TGTGCCAGCAGCAATTTAGCGGGGGGGTACGAGCAGTACTTC. It yields the protein CASSNLAGGYEQYF.